This entry lists 26 T cell receptor beta chains sequenced from one sample in a study of shared clonotypes between healthy human individuals. Profiled with immunoSEQ multiplex PCR; TCRdb holds only in-frame clones, not every one. The repertoire includes about 2.2 million clones, about 94% of them detected once, and around 1.7% sits in the top ten. CD8 cells regarded as naive lacked CD45RO, were positively chosen for CCR7, and omitted terminally differentiated effector memory CD45RA+ cells. Specimen: naive CD8+ T cells from PBMCs. Every receptor here comes from a man between 18 and 29 years old in good health. Some clones in this sample may be carry-over from other donors' samples.

This chain joins TRBV4-1 and TRBJ1-5; maybe TRBD1 (6 bases). The length of the CDR3 is 15 residues. In germline, CDR1 is MGHRA, CDR2 YSYEKL. Trimming took off 0 bases at V and 3 bases at J, with 9 bases between the two ends. Written as DNA, the CDR3 is TGCGCCAGCAGCCAAGATCCAGGGGTCAATCAGCCCCAGCATTTT. This encodes CASSQDPGVNQPQHF.

This rearrangement joins TRBV29-1 to TRBJ1-2; maybe TRBD1 (5 bases). Between the trimmed V and J ends, which lost 7 bases and 8 bases, there was a span of 17 bases. Germline CDR1 SQVTM, CDR2 ANQGSEA. This CDR3 contains 12 residues. The CDR3 nucleotides read TGCAGCGCCTCTGGGGCCCAGGGAGGCTACACCTTC. Protein sequence: CSASGAQGGYTF. The whole variable domain, remainder taken from reference TRBV29-1 and TRBJ1-2, is SAVISQKPSRDICQRGTSLTIQCQVDSQVTMMFWYRQQPGQSLTLIATANQGSEATYESGFVIDKFPISRPNLTFSTLTVSNMSPEDSSIYLCSASGAQGGYTFGSGTRLTVV.

This chain joins TRBV7-9 and TRBJ1-5; maybe TRBD1 (6 bases). The germline V gene encodes CDR1 SEHNR and CDR2 FQNEAQ (reference sequence). The CDR3 length is 17 residues. V lost 1 base, J lost 3 bases, and 16 bases lay in between. The CDR3 loop is CASSLVGGHGFNQPQHF. CDR3 DNA sequence: TGTGCCAGCAGCTTAGTGGGGGGGCACGGGTTCAATCAGCCCCAGCATTTT.

The chain links TRBV4-2 to TRBJ1-1; 8 nucleotides match TRBD1. Germline lookup yields CDR1 LGHNA and CDR2 YNFKEQ. This CDR3 comprises 17 residues. V was pared by 5 bases and J by 4 bases, with 15 bases of the junction left unmatched. The CDR3 region has the DNA TGTGCCAGCAGCGTTTACGGACAGGGTTTGATTAGCACTGAAGCTTTCTTT. Protein sequence: CASSVYGQGLISTEAFF.

The CDR3 spells CASSLYNNEQFF. The CDR3 nucleotides are TGTGCCAGCAGCTTATACAACAATGAGCAGTTCTTC. The rearrangement joins TRBV11-3 to TRBJ2-1; D remains unclear. The CDR3 is 12 amino acids. The V end was cut by 2 bases, the J end by 5 bases, with 4 bases between. Germline V gene lookup returns CDR1 SGHNT and CDR2 YENEEA.

The rearrangement links TRBV2 to TRBJ2-3; weak D call: TRBD2 (7 bases). V was pared by 8 bases and J by 4 bases, with 19 bases between. The CDR3 has 15 residues. The germline gives CDR1 SNHLY, CDR2 FYNNEI. CDR3 nucleotides: TGTGCCAGCGGGGAGGGAGGGGGACGGGCAGATACGCAGTATTTT. It encodes CASGEGGGRADTQYF.

The chain couples TRBV28 to TRBJ2-7; D unresolved. V gave up 3 bases and J gave up 2 bases, with 14 bases separating them. Per germline, CDR1 MDHEN and CDR2 SYDVKM. CDR3 length: 15 amino acids. CDR3 coding DNA: TGTGCCAGCAGTTTGAACCAGCGAAGCACCTACGAGCAGTACTTC. Protein sequence: CASSLNQRSTYEQYF.

This sequence joins TRBV15 and TRBJ2-3; weak D call: TRBD2 (6 bases). This CDR3 has 17 residues. Germline V gene lookup returns CDR1 LNHNV and CDR2 YYDKDF (reference sequence). With 1 base removed from V and 3 bases from J, the gap between germline ends came to 17 bases. The CDR3 is CATSRVPRGGGTDTQYF. The CDR3 DNA sequence: TGTGCCACCAGCAGAGTGCCGAGGGGAGGAGGGACAGATACGCAGTATTTT.

For this clone: Different DNA sequences within this sample yield the same CDR3. This chain joins TRBV11-2 and TRBJ2-7; D not certain. The CDR3 is 12 residues long. With 3 bases removed from V and 1 base from J, the gap between germline ends came to 4 bases. Germline V gene data show CDR1 as SGHAT and CDR2 as FQNNGV. As DNA, the CDR3 is TGTGCCAGCAGCTTTGGGTCCTACGAGCAGTACTTC. Its protein product is CASSFGSYEQYF.

The V and J genes are TRBV19 and TRBJ1-2; D remains unclear. The length of the CDR3 is 14 residues. Germline V lookup: CDR1 LNHDA, CDR2 SQIVND (reference sequence). With 0 bases removed from V and 4 bases from J, the gap between germline ends came to 9 bases. The CDR3 sequence is CASSIDLEFYGYTF. CDR3 nucleotides: TGTGCCAGTAGTATAGATCTGGAGTTCTATGGCTACACCTTC. The whole variable domain, filled in from reference TRBV19 and TRBJ1-2, reads DGGITQSPKYLFRKEGQNVTLSCEQNLNHDAMYWYRQDPGQGLRLIYYSQIVNDFQKGDIAEGYSVSREKKESFPLTVTSAQKNPTAFYLCASSIDLEFYGYTFGSGTRLTVV.

The chain combines TRBV9 with TRBJ2-1, with 16 bases aligning to TRBD2. The CDR3 extends over 22 amino acids. Germline values: CDR1 SGDLS, CDR2 YYNGEE. With 0 bases clipped from V and 4 bases from J, the junction kept 16 bases outside the gene matches. The CDR3 DNA reads TGTGCCAGCAGCGTAGGCGGGACTAGCGGGAGGGCCGGCCCCAGCTCTTACAATGAGCAGTTCTTC. It is translated as CASSVGGTSGRAGPSSYNEQFF.

This chain links TRBV7-9 with TRBJ2-7, with 7 bases that match TRBD1. CDR3 length: 15 amino acids. The V gene end was trimmed by 4 bases and the J gene end by 1 base; junction bases not matched to a gene: 7. CDR1 SEHNR and CDR2 FQNEAQ come from the germline V gene (reference sequence). CDR3 DNA: TGTGCCAGCAGCTACATCCGGGACAGATCCTACGAGCAGTACTTC. Its protein is CASSYIRDRSYEQYF. The full variable domain, its missing parts supplied by reference TRBV7-9 and TRBJ2-7, is DTGVSQNPRHKITKRGQNVTFRCDPISEHNRLYWYRQTLGQGPEFLTYFQNEAQLEKSRLLSDRFSAERPKGSFSTLEIQRTEQGDSAMYLCASSYIRDRSYEQYFGPGTRLTVT.

The rearrangement links TRBV4-1 to TRBJ2-3, with TRBD1 matching 7 bases. Germline V gene data show CDR1 as MGHRA and CDR2 as YSYEKL. The CDR3 totals 16 residues. V trimming: 4 bases; J trimming: 2 bases; junction bases outside the gene matches: 9. The CDR3 here is CASSPDGTAITDTQYF. The CDR3 DNA reads TGCGCCAGCAGCCCGGACGGGACAGCGATCACAGATACGCAGTATTTT.

This chain joins TRBV5-4 and TRBJ2-1; D gene unclear. Per germline, CDR1 SGHNT and CDR2 YYREEE (reference sequence). Trimming took 2 bases from V and 8 from J, leaving 5 bases between them. This CDR3 comprises 11 residues. The CDR3 DNA reads TGTGCCAGCAGCTTTGTCCATGAGCAGTTCTTC. Translating it yields CASSFVHEQFF.

The rearrangement joins TRBV27 to TRBJ2-4; TRBD2 might be the D (6 bases). Looked up from germline, CDR1 is MNHEY and CDR2 is SMNVEV (reference sequence). The V end lost 8 bases, the J end lost 6 bases, and 11 bases lay between the germline ends. This CDR3 has 12 residues. CDR3 loop: CASGPGVNIQYF. Written as DNA, the CDR3 is TGTGCCAGCGGCCCGGGGGTAAACATTCAGTACTTC.

This rearrangement joins TRBV7-8 to TRBJ2-5; tentatively, D is TRBD2 (6 bases). The germline V gene encodes CDR1 SGHVS and CDR2 FQNEAQ. V lost 2 bases and J 1 base, leaving 8 bases between the germline ends. This CDR3 has 14 amino acids. The CDR3, as DNA: TGTGCCAGCAGCTTATGGGGGGTCCAAGAGACCCAGTACTTC. Amino acids: CASSLWGVQETQYF.

The chain is built from TRBV5-8 and TRBJ2-6; D remains ambiguous. Trimming left V 2 bases short and J 2 bases short, with 5 bases between. Germline assignment: CDR1 SGHTS and CDR2 YDEGEE. This CDR3 comprises 14 residues. CDR3 residues: CASSFPAGANVLTF. The CDR3 DNA follows: TGTGCCAGCAGCTTCCCGGCTGGGGCCAACGTCCTGACTTTC.

The chain recombines TRBV28 with TRBJ2-7, with 10 bases identical to TRBD2. Unmatched junction bases numbered 10, after V lost 3 bases and J lost 5 bases. Germline V gene data show CDR1 as MDHEN and CDR2 as SYDVKM. The CDR3 sequence is 16 residues long. The CDR3 sequence: CASSFLQAGGPHEQYF. CDR3 coding DNA: TGTGCCAGCAGTTTCCTTCAAGCGGGAGGGCCCCACGAGCAGTACTTC.

The chain links TRBV7-6 to TRBJ2-3; 8 bases line up with TRBD2. Germline V lookup: CDR1 SGHVS, CDR2 FNYEAQ. This CDR3 has 16 amino acids. Trimming cost V 4 bases and J 6 bases; bases outside gene matches: 12. This CDR3 reads CASSYLADSGGDTQYF. In nucleotides, the CDR3 is TGTGCCAGCAGCTACCTAGCGGATTCGGGGGGGGATACGCAGTATTTT.

Notes on this clone: Other DNA sequences from this sample encode an identical CDR3 as well. This chain joins TRBV27 and TRBJ1-2; TRBD1 is a possible D gene (6 bases). CDR1 MNHEY and CDR2 SMNVEV come from the germline V gene (reference sequence). There are 14 residues in the CDR3. V was clipped by 2 bases and J by 1 base, with 8 bases between them. Here the CDR3 DNA reads TGTGCCAGCAGTTTACTGGACAGTAACTATGGCTACACCTTC. It yields the protein CASSLLDSNYGYTF.

The rearrangement uses TRBV27 and TRBJ1-1; D may be TRBD1 (6 bases). CDR1 and CDR2 (germline): MNHEY, SMNVEV (reference sequence). V lost 5 bases and J lost 3, with 13 bases in between. CDR3 length equals 14 residues. The CDR3 spells CASSLTQGHTEAFF. CDR3 nucleotides: TGTGCCAGCAGTCTGACTCAGGGGCACACTGAAGCTTTCTTT.

The gene calls are TRBV6-5 and TRBJ1-2, with D possibly matching TRBD1 (5 bases). The V gene's germline CDR1 is MNHEY and CDR2 SVGAGI. The CDR3 runs 13 residues. Trimming shortened V by 2 bases and J by 6 bases, and 10 bases separated the two germline ends. CDR3 DNA: TGTGCCAGCAGTTACGGGGGGAATAATGGCTACACCTTC. Translating it yields CASSYGGNNGYTF.

In nucleotides, the CDR3 is TGTGCCAGTAGGATGGGTCCCGGGACGGTGAACACTGAAGCTTTCTTT. It yields the protein CASRMGPGTVNTEAFF. The chain recombines TRBV19 with TRBJ1-1; possibly TRBD1 for D (5 bases). Trimming cost V 6 bases and J 0 bases, with 17 bases left between them. The CDR3 is 16 amino acids. The germline gives CDR1 LNHDA, CDR2 SQIVND (reference sequence).

This chain connects TRBV27 to TRBJ2-7; no definite D call. Deletions cut 10 bases from V and 5 bases from J, with 18 bases between. In germline, CDR1 is MNHEY, CDR2 SMNVEV (reference sequence). This CDR3 region has 13 residues. Here the CDR3 DNA reads TGTGCCACAAAGGGTCTTGTCGTACACGAGCAGTACTTC. This encodes CATKGLVVHEQYF.

As for this clone: The same CDR3 arises from other DNA sequences in this sample as well. This chain connects TRBV7-9 to TRBJ2-1; TRBD2 might be the D (5 bases). V lost 5 bases and J lost 0, with 11 bases in between. CDR1 and CDR2 (germline): SEHNR, FQNEAQ (reference sequence). This CDR3 is 15 amino acids long. CDR3 nucleotides: TGTGCCAGCAGCCAATCTGGGAGCTCCTACAATGAGCAGTTCTTC. Translation: CASSQSGSSYNEQFF. Full variable domain (remainder filled in from reference TRBV7-9 and TRBJ2-1): DTGVSQNPRHKITKRGQNVTFRCDPISEHNRLYWYRQTLGQGPEFLTYFQNEAQLEKSRLLSDRFSAERPKGSFSTLEIQRTEQGDSAMYLCASSQSGSSYNEQFFGPGTRLTVL.

V gene TRBV10-1 combines with J gene TRBJ2-5, with D tentatively TRBD2 (7 bases). The CDR3 has 22 amino acids. Germline loops: CDR1 WNHNN, CDR2 SYGVQD (reference sequence). V was trimmed by 7 bases and J by 5 bases, leaving 41 bases between them. CDR3 sequence (DNA): TGCGCCAGCATTATACAGGGTTGTCAGGAACACGATCGGCGGGAGTTTTGGGAGACCCAGTACTTC. This gives the protein CASIIQGCQEHDRREFWETQYF.